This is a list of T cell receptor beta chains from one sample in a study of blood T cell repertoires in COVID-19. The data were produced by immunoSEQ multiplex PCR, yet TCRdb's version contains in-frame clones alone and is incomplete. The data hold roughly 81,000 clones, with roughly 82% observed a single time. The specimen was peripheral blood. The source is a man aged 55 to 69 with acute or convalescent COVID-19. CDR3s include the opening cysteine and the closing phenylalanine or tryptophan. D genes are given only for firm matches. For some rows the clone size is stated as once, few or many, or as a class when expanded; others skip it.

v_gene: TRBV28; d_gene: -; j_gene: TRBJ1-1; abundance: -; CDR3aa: CASSLPPGNTEAFF; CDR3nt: TGTGCCAGCAGCCTACCTCCGGGAAACACTGAAGCTTTCTTT
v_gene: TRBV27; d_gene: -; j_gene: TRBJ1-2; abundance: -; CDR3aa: CASSSGTSNYGYTF; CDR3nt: TGTGCCAGCAGTTCTGGGACAAGTAACTATGGCTACACCTTC
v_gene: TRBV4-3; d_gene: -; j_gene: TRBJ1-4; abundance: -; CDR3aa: CASSQHTGKRNEKLFF; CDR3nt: TGCGCCAGCAGCCAACATACAGGAAAAAGAAACGAAAAACTGTTTTTT
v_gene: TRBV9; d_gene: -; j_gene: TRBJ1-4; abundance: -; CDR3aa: CASSEQQGRGEKLFF; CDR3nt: TGTGCCAGCAGCGAACAGCAGGGTAGGGGTGAAAAACTGTTTTTT
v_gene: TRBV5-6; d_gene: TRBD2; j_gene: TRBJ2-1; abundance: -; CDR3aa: CASSPGTSGRAIDEQFF; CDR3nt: TGTGCCAGCAGCCCCGGGACTAGCGGGAGGGCCATTGATGAGCAGTTCTTC
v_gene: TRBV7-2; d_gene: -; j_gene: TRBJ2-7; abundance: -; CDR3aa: CASSAQQGSYEQYF; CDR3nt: TGTGCCAGCAGCGCTCAACAGGGCTCCTACGAGCAGTACTTC
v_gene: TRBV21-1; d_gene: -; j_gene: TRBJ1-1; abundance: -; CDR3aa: CANSSRGTTEAFF; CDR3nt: TGTGCCAACTCGTCCAGGGGGACAACTGAAGCTTTCTTT
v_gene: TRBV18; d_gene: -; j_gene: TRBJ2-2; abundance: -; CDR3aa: CASSPSMRQGGGELFF; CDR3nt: TGTGCCAGCTCACCATCCATGAGACAGGGAGGCGGGGAGCTGTTTTTT
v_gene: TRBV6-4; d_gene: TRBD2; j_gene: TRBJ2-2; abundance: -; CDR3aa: CASRGLAGAGELFF; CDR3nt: TGTGCCAGCAGAGGACTAGCGGGAGCCGGGGAGCTGTTTTTT
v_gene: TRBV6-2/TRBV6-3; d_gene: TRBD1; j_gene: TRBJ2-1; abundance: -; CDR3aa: CASSGQGNEQFF; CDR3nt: TGTGCCAGCAGTGGACAGGGGAATGAGCAGTTCTTC
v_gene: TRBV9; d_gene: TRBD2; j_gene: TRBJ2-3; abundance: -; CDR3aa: CASSVELAGSTQYF; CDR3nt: TGTGCCAGCAGCGTAGAACTAGCGGGGAGTACGCAGTATTTT
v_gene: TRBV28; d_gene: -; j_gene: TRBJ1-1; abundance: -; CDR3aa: CASIKIRGSSTEAFF; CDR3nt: TGTGCCAGCATTAAGATAAGGGGGTCTTCAACCGAAGCTTTCTTT
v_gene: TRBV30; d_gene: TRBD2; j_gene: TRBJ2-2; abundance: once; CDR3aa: CAWKRGGGAAGELFF; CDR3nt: TGTGCCTGGAAGCGCGGCGGGGGGGCCGCAGGGGAGCTGTTTTTT
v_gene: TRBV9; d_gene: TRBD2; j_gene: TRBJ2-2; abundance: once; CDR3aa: CASSVSGGATGELFF; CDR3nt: TGTGCCAGCAGCGTGAGCGGGGGAGCCACCGGGGAGCTGTTTTTT
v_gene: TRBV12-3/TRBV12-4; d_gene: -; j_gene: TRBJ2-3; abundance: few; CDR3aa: CASRSGQGDTQYF; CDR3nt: TGTGCCAGCCGCAGCGGGCAGGGTGATACGCAGTATTTT
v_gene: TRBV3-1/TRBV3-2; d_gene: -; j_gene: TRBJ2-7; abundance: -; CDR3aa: CASSHSQGPSYEQYF; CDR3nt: TGTGCCAGCAGCCATTCTCAGGGCCCTTCCTACGAGCAGTACTTC
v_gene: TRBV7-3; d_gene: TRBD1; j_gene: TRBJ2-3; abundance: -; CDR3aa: CASSASGTDTDTQYF; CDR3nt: TGTGCCAGCAGCGCCTCCGGGACAGACACAGATACGCAGTATTTT
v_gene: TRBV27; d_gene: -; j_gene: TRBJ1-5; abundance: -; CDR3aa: CASSFEYNQPQHF; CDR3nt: TGTGCCAGCAGTTTTGAGTACAATCAGCCCCAGCATTTT
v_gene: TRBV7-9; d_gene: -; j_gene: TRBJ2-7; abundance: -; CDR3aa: CASSLTVGQLYEQYF; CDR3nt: TGTGCCAGCAGCCTCACCGTAGGACAGCTCTACGAGCAGTACTTC
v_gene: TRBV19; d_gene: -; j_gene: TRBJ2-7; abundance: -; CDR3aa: CASSIDAGRSEQYF; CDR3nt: TGTGCCAGTAGTATAGATGCGGGAAGGAGCGAGCAGTACTTC
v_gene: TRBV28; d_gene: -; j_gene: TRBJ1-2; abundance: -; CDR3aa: CASRVERYGYTF; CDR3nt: TGTGCCAGCAGGGTCGAGAGGTATGGCTACACCTTC
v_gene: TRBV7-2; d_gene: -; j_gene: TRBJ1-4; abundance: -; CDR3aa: CASSNRALNEKLFF; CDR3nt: TGTGCCAGCAGCAACAGGGCCCTAAATGAAAAACTGTTTTTT
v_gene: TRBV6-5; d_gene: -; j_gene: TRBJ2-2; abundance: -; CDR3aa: CASSPRRGITGELFF; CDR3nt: TGTGCCAGCAGTCCTAGACGGGGGATCACCGGGGAGCTGTTTTTT
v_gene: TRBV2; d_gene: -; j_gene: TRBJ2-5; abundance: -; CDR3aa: CASSPRGAGETQYF; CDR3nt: TGTGCCAGCAGTCCACGGGGGGCCGGGGAGACCCAGTACTTC
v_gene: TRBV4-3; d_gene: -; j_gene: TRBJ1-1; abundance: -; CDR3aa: CASSQDGGSASIFF; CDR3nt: TGCGCCAGCAGCCAAGATGGCGGGTCGGCGTCTATTTTCTTT
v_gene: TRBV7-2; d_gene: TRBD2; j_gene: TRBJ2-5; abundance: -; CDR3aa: CASSFLAGGRQETQYF; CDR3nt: TGTGCCAGCAGCTTCTTAGCGGGGGGTCGCCAAGAGACCCAGTACTTC
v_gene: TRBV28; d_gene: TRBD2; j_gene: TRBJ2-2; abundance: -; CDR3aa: CASSLAGGIPGELFF; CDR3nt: TGTGCCAGCAGTTTAGCGGGAGGGATCCCCGGGGAGCTGTTTTTT
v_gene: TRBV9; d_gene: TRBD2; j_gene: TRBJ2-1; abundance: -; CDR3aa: CASSVPSGDGGDEQFF; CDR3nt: TGTGCCAGCAGCGTACCTAGCGGGGACGGGGGGGATGAGCAGTTCTTC
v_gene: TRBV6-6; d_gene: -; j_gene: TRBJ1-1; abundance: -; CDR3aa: CASRTRGMNTEAFF; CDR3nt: TGTGCCAGCAGAACCAGGGGCATGAACACTGAAGCTTTCTTT
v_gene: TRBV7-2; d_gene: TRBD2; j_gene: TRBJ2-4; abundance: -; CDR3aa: CASSSKTSGGRNIQYF; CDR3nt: TGTGCCAGCAGCTCTAAAACTAGCGGGGGGCGGAACATTCAGTACTTC
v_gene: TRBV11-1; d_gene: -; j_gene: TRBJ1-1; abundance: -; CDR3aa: CASILGRGGTEAFF; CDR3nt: TGTGCCAGCATCCTGGGAAGGGGGGGCACTGAAGCTTTCTTT
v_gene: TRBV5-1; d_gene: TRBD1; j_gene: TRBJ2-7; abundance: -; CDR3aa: CASSVTGGFEQYF; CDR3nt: TGCGCCAGCAGCGTGACAGGGGGCTTCGAGCAGTACTTC
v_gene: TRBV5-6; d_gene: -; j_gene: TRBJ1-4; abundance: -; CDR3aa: CASSPGQEGSNEKLFF; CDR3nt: TGTGCCAGCAGCCCGGGGCAGGAGGGGTCTAATGAAAAACTGTTTTTT
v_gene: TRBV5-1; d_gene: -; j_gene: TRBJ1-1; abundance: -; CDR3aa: CASSNLGGGTEAFF; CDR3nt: TGCGCCAGCAGCAACCTCGGGGGTGGCACTGAAGCTTTCTTT
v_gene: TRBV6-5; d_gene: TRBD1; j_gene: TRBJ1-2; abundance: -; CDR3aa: CASSYSGTVHYGYTF; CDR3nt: TGTGCCAGCAGTTACTCGGGGACAGTACACTATGGCTACACCTTC
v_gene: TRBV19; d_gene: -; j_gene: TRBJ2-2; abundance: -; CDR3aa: CASSRQPGSTGELFF; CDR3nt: TGTGCCAGTAGTAGACAACCTGGGAGCACCGGGGAGCTGTTTTTT
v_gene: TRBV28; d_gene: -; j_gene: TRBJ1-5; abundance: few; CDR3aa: CASSSPWPQHF; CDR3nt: TGTGCCAGCAGTTCCCCGTGGCCCCAGCATTTT
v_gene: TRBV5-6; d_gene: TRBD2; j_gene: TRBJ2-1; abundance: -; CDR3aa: CASSITSGEVHNEQFF; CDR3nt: TGTGCCAGCAGCATTACTAGCGGAGAAGTACACAATGAGCAGTTCTTC
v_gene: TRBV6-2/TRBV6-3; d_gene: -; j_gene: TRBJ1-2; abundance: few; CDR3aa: CASSPIYGVNYGYTF; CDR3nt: TGTGCCAGCAGCCCCATATACGGGGTTAACTATGGCTACACCTTC
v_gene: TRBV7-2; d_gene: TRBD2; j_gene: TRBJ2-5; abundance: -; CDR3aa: CASSFTSGVGQGTQYF; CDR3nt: TGTGCCAGCAGCTTCACTAGCGGGGTTGGTCAGGGGACCCAGTACTTC
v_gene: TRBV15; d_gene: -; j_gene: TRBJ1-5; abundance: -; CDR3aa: CATSREPQGRSNQPQHF; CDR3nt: TGTGCCACCAGCAGAGAACCCCAGGGCCGTAGCAATCAGCCCCAGCATTTT
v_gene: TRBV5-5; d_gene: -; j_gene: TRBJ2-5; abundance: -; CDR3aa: CASSLAEVETQYF; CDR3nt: TGTGCCAGCAGCTTGGCCGAGGTGGAGACCCAGTACTTC
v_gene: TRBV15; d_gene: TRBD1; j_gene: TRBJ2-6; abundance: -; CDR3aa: CATSRKTGARANVLTF; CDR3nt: TGTGCCACCAGCAGGAAAACAGGGGCGCGGGCCAACGTCCTGACTTTC
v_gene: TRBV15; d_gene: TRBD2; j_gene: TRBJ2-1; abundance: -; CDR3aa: CATEQGRAIYNEQFF; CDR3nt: TGTGCCACCGAGCAAGGGAGGGCTATCTACAATGAGCAGTTCTTC
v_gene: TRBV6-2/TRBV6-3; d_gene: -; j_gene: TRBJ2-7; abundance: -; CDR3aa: CASSYGRTHYEQYF; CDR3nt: TGTGCCAGCAGTTACGGCCGGACTCACTACGAGCAGTACTTC
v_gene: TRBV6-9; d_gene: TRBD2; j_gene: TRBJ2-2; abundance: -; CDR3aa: CASSYSTSGGNTGELFF; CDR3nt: TGTGCCAGCAGTTATTCCACTAGCGGGGGGAACACCGGGGAGCTGTTTTTT
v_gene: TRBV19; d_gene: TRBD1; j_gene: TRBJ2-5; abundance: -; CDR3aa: CASSIVDRGGETQYF; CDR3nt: TGTGCCAGTAGTATAGTGGACAGGGGTGGGGAGACCCAGTACTTC
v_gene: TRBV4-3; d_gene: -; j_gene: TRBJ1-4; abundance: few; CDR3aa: CASSQDGAGDNEKLFF; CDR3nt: TGCGCCAGCAGCCAAGATGGAGCAGGGGATAATGAAAAACTGTTTTTT
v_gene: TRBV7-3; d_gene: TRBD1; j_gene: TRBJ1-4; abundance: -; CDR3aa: CASSLTGRKDKLFF; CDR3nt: TGTGCCAGCAGCTTGACAGGGAGAAAAGATAAACTGTTTTTT
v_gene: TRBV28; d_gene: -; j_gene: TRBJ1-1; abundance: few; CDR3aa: CASSLVQNTEAFF; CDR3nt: TGTGCCAGCAGTTTAGTACAGAACACTGAAGCTTTCTTT
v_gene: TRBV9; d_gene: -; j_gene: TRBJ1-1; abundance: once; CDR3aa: CASSVAGGSGNTEAFF; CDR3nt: TGTGCCAGCAGCGTAGCTGGGGGCTCGGGGAACACTGAAGCTTTCTTT
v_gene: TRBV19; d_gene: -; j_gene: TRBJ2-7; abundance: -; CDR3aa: CASSIVRGYEQYF; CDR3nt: TGTGCCAGTAGTATTGTTCGGGGCTACGAGCAGTACTTC
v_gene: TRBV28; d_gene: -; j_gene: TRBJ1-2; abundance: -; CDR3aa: CASSSLGTGNYGYTF; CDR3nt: TGTGCCAGCAGTTCCCTGGGCACAGGGAACTATGGCTACACCTTC
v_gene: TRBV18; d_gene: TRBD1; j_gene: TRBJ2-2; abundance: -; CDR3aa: CASSSTGGTNTGELFF; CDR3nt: TGTGCCAGCTCATCGACAGGGGGCACCAACACCGGGGAGCTGTTTTTT
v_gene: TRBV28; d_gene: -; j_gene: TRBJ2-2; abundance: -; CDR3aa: CASSSPNKRTGELFF; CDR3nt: TGTGCCAGCAGTTCGCCAAATAAGCGCACCGGGGAGCTGTTTTTT
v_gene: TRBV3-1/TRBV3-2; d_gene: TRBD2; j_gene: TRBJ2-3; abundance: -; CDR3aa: CASSRRLAGGSDTQYF; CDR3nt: TGTGCCAGCAGCCGACGCCTAGCGGGGGGATCTGATACGCAGTATTTT
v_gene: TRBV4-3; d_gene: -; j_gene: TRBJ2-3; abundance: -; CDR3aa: CASSPRRRDLTDTQYF; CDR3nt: TGCGCCAGCAGCCCACGAAGGCGGGATTTGACAGATACGCAGTATTTT